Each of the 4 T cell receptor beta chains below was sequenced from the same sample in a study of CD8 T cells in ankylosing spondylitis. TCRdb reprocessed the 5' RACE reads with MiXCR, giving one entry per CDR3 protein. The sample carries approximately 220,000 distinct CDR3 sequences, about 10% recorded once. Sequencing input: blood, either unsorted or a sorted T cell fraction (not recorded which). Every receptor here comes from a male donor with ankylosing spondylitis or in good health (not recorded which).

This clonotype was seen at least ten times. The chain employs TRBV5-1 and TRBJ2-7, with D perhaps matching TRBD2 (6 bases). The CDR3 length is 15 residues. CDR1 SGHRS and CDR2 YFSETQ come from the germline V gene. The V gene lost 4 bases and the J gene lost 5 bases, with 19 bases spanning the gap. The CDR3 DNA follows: TGCGCCAGCAGCCCGGACGGGATAAGGGAGGACGAGCAGTACTTC. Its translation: CASSPDGIREDEQYF.

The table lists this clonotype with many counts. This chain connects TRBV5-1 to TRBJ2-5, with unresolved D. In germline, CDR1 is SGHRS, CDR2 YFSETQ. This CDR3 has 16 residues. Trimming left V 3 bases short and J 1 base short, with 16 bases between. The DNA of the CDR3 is TGCGCCAGCAGCTGGAACGTGGTCAATCGCCAAGAGACCCAGTACTTC. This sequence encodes CASSWNVVNRQETQYF. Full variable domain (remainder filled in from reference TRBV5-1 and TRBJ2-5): KAGVTQTPRYLIKTRGQQVTLSCSPISGHRSVSWYQQTPGQGLQFLFEYFSETQRNKGNFPGRFSGRQFSNSRSEMNVSTLELGDSALYLCASSWNVVNRQETQYFGPGTRLLVL.

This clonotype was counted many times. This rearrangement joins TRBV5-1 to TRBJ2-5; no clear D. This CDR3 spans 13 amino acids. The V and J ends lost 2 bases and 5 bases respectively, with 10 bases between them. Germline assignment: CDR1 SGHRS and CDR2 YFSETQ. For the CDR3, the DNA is TGCGCCAGCAGCTTTGACGCATCGGAGACCCAGTACTTC. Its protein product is CASSFDASETQYF. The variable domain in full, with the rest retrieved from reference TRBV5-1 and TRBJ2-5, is KAGVTQTPRYLIKTRGQQVTLSCSPISGHRSVSWYQQTPGQGLQFLFEYFSETQRNKGNFPGRFSGRQFSNSRSEMNVSTLELGDSALYLCASSFDASETQYFGPGTRLLVL.

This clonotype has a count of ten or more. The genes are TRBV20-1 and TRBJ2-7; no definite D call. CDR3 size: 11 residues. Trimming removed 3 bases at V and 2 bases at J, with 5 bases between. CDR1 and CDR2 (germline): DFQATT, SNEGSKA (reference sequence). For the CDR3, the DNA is TGCAGTGCTAGCCGCACCTACGAGCAGTACTTC. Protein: CSASRTYEQYF.